A selection of T cell receptor beta chains follows, all from one sample in a study of cytomegalovirus exposure and HLA in healthy donors. Libraries were prepared by immunoSEQ multiplex PCR; TCRdb keeps only in-frame clonotypes and omits some of them. Among about 97,000 clones, 73% were seen once, and the ten largest hold roughly 3.5%. Input material: PBMCs. The receptors derive from a middle-aged man in good health and CMV-seronegative. The CDR3 runs from the conserved cysteine through the conserved F or W. D genes are given only for firm matches. The listing skips clone size in some rows; elsewhere it reads once, few, many or a size class.

>TRBJ2-1|-|TRBD2|TRBV29-1
TGCAGCGTTGGCTATAGCGGGGGAAATGAGCAGTTCTTC
CSVGYSGGNEQFF
>TRBJ1-2|-|-|TRBV4-2
TGTGCCAGCAGCCAAGCCCCCACGAGAGGTTATAACTATGGCTACACCTTC
CASSQAPTRGYNYGYTF
>TRBJ2-7|-|TRBD1|TRBV5-5
TGTGCCAGCAGCCAGGACAGGGAATACGAGCAGTACTTC
CASSQDREYEQYF
>TRBJ2-1|-|-|TRBV10-3
TGTGCCATCAGTGAGTCGACGGGGTACTCCTACAATGAGCAGTTCTTC
CAISESTGYSYNEQFF
>TRBJ2-5|once|TRBD1|TRBV15
TGTGCCACCAGCAGTCTAATCGGCAGGGGGACAAAGACCCAGTACTTC
CATSSLIGRGTKTQYF
>TRBJ1-1|-|-|TRBV5-1
TGCGCCAGCAGCTCCCTTTGGAACACTGAAGCTTTCTTT
CASSSLWNTEAFF
>TRBJ2-7|few|TRBD2|TRBV27
TGTGCCAGCACTTTCTTAGCGGGGGGGCGGGAGCAGTACTTC
CASTFLAGGREQYF
>TRBJ2-6|-|-|TRBV21-1
TGTGCCAGCAGCAAAGCTTGGACTCCCGTTCGCTCTGGGGCCAACGTCCTGACTTTC
CASSKAWTPVRSGANVLTF
>TRBJ1-6|-|-|TRBV18
TGTGCCAGCTCCACGGGCAGGGTGAGCGATTCACCCCTCCACTTT
CASSTGRVSDSPLHF
>TRBJ2-2|-|-|TRBV5-1
TGCGCCAGCAGCTTTCTTGAGGGGGGGAGCACCGGGGAGCTGTTTTTT
CASSFLEGGSTGELFF
>TRBJ1-2|-|-|TRBV19
TGTGCCAGTAGGGGGCATTTCGGTGGCTACACCTTC
CASRGHFGGYTF
>TRBJ1-5|-|-|TRBV5-5
TGTGCCAGCAGCTTCGGGACATCAAAAAGGGAGCCCCAGCATTTT
CASSFGTSKREPQHF
>TRBJ2-7|-|-|TRBV7-9
TGTGCCAGCAGCTTAAAACAGTACGAGCAGTACTTC
CASSLKQYEQYF
>TRBJ2-2|-|-|TRBV5-6
TGTGCCAGCAGCTTGTTGCCGGGTCCCGGGGAGCTGTTTTTT
CASSLLPGPGELFF
>TRBJ1-6|-|-|TRBV4-3
TGCGCCAGCAGCCAAGATATGCGGCCGGACAGAAATTCACCCCTCCACTTT
CASSQDMRPDRNSPLHF
>TRBJ2-7|-|TRBD2|TRBV13
TGTGCCAGCAGCCCCAACTATGCGGGGGGCATATACGAGCAGTACTTC
CASSPNYAGGIYEQYF
>TRBJ1-5|few|TRBD1|TRBV29-1
TGCAGCGTTCTAGACAGGGGGGATCAGCCCCAGCATTTT
CSVLDRGDQPQHF
>TRBJ1-3|-|-|TRBV6-5
TGTGCCAGCAGTTACCCGGATCACAGCTCTGGAAACACCATATATTTT
CASSYPDHSSGNTIYF
>TRBJ1-3|-|-|TRBV7-9
TGTGCCAGCAATTGGGGCGGTGGAAACACCATATATTTT
CASNWGGGNTIYF
>TRBJ1-1|-|-|TRBV6-6
TGTGCCAGCAGCCCCGTGGGGGGGGTGAACACTGAAGCTTTCTTT
CASSPVGGVNTEAFF
>TRBJ2-7|-|TRBD1|TRBV5-1
TGCGCCAGCAGCTTGGGGACAGGGGACCCCTACGAGCAGTACTTC
CASSLGTGDPYEQYF
>TRBJ2-3|-|-|TRBV5-1
TGCGCCAGCAGCTTGGACCCCACTAGCACAGATACGCAGTATTTT
CASSLDPTSTDTQYF
>TRBJ1-4|-|TRBD1|TRBV18
TGTGCCAGCTCGCCGACAGGGTTGAATGAAAAACTGTTTTTT
CASSPTGLNEKLFF
>TRBJ1-1|-|TRBD1|TRBV5-1
TGCGCCAGCAGCTGGGGGACAGGGCTGAACACTGAAGCTTTCTTT
CASSWGTGLNTEAFF
>TRBJ2-7|-|-|TRBV6-5
TGTGCCAGCAGTGACCGGGACTCAGTCTACGAGCAGTACTTC
CASSDRDSVYEQYF
>TRBJ1-2|once|-|TRBV5-1
TGCGCCAGCAGCTTGACCGAGGATGGCTACACCTTC
CASSLTEDGYTF
>TRBJ2-1|-|-|TRBV18
TGTGCCAGCTTGTCGGGGGAAGGCTCCTACAATGAGCAGTTCTTC
CASLSGEGSYNEQFF
>TRBJ2-5|-|TRBD2|TRBV5-6
TGTGCCAGCACCTCTTCGACTAGCGGGGGCCGTGAGACCCAGTACTTC
CASTSSTSGGRETQYF
>TRBJ2-3|-|-|TRBV18
TGTGCCAGCTCACGTGGGGGGGCAGGCACAGATACGCAGTATTTT
CASSRGGAGTDTQYF
>TRBJ1-3|-|TRBD1|TRBV10-1
TGCGCCAGCAGTGAGTCTGACAGGGCTCCCTACTGGAACACCATATATTTT
CASSESDRAPYWNTIYF
>TRBJ2-1|-|TRBD2|TRBV29-1
TGCAGCTCGACTCTCCTAGCGGGGGGCCCGGATGAGCAGTTCTTC
CSSTLLAGGPDEQFF
>TRBJ2-2|-|-|TRBV7-3
TGTGCCAGCAGCTTGAGCCAAGCCGGGGAGCTGTTTTTT
CASSLSQAGELFF
>TRBJ2-1|-|-|TRBV29-1
TGCAGCTCCCGTCCTTCGATACTCTACAATGAGCAGTTCTTC
CSSRPSILYNEQFF
>TRBJ2-1|few|-|TRBV10-3
TGTGCCATCAGTGAGTCTGCAGCGGGCTCCTACAATGAGCAGTTCTTC
CAISESAAGSYNEQFF
>TRBJ1-2|-|-|TRBV6-5
TGTGCCAGCAGTCAGACACGGTCCTATGGCTACACCTTC
CASSQTRSYGYTF
>TRBJ2-7|-|-|TRBV2
TGTGCCAGCAGTGAAGTACAGGGCGAGCAGTACTTC
CASSEVQGEQYF
>TRBJ1-1|-|TRBD1|TRBV5-4
TGTGCCAGCAGCTTGGGACAGGGAGGCACTGAAGCTTTCTTT
CASSLGQGGTEAFF
>TRBJ1-6|-|TRBD1|TRBV5-1
TGCGCCAGCAGCGAGGGGGCGGGTTCACCCCTCCACTTT
CASSEGAGSPLHF
>TRBJ1-5|few|-|TRBV6-5
TGTGCCAGCAGTTACTCCCGGGACAAAGGTAATCAGCCCCAGCATTTT
CASSYSRDKGNQPQHF
>TRBJ1-1|-|-|TRBV19
TGTGCCAGTAGTAGGGCAGGCCTAGCCGCGAACACTGAAGCTTTCTTT
CASSRAGLAANTEAFF